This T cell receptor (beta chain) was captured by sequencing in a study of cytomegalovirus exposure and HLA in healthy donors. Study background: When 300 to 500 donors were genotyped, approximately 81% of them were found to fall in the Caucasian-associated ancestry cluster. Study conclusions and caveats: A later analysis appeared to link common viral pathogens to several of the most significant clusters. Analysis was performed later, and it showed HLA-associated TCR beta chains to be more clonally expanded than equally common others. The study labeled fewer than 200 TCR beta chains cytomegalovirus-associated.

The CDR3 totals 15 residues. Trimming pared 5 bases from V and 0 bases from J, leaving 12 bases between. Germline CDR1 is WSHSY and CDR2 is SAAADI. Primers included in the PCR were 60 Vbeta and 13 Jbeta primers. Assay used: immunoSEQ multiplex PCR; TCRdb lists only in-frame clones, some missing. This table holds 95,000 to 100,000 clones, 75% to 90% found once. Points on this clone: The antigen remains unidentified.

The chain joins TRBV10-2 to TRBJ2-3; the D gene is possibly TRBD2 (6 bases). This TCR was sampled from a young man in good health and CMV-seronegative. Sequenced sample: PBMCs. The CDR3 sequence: CASSNSGTSTDTQYF. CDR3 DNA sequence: TGCGCCAGCAGTAATTCCGGGACTAGCACAGATACGCAGTATTTT.